The entry below describes one TCR beta chain. Its antigen is currently unknown. The data were taken from a study of T cell responses to AZD1222 COVID-19 vaccine. General observations from the study: Clonal diversity was possibly underestimated, and white British individuals and females predominated among donors. Among vaccine-associated CD4 TCRs, coverage spanned spike, with dominance at 160-218 and 743-854. Baseline seropositives among AZD1222 recipients totaled only 5 to 7.

Profiled with immunoSEQ multiplex PCR; TCRdb holds only in-frame clones, not every one. This sample has about 54,000 clones; about 89% occur once, and the top ten carry roughly 15%. The TCR was taken from an adult who received the AZD1222 COVID-19 vaccine. This specimen consisted of peripheral blood, obtained 28 days after the second AZD1222 dose.

The CDR3 sequence: CASSLTTRGSLHF. The CDR3 DNA follows: TGTGCCAGCAGTTTGACCACGCGAGGATCCCTCCACTTT. V usage is TRBV12-3 or TRBV12-4 and J usage is TRBJ1-6, with D hard to call. The CDR3 spans 13 residues. Trimming removed 3 bases from V and 14 bases from J, with 14 bases in between.